These 16 T cell receptor beta chains share one sample of origin, sequenced in a study of shared clonotypes between healthy human individuals. TCRdb keeps only in-frame clones here, not all; method: immunoSEQ multiplex PCR. The sample gives hundreds of thousands of clones, around 75% of which show up once; roughly an eighth is in the top ten. Sequencing was carried out using PBMCs. The receptors were sampled from a woman in her thirties or forties in good health. Some clones in this sample may be carry-over from other donors' samples.

The rearrangement joins TRBV7-2 to TRBJ2-5, with 7 bases aligning to TRBD1. The trim removed 5 bases at V and 5 bases at J, leaving 8 bases unmatched. From germline, CDR1 is SGHTA and CDR2 FQGNSA. The CDR3 extends over 14 amino acids. The chain's CDR3 is CASSGNRGKETQYF. In DNA form, the CDR3 reads TGTGCCAGCAGCGGTAACAGGGGAAAGGAGACCCAGTACTTC. Filled out from reference TRBV7-2 and TRBJ2-5, the complete variable domain reads GAGVSQSPSNKVTEKGKDVELRCDPISGHTALYWYRQSLGQGLEFLIYFQGNSAPDKSGLPSDRFSAERTGGSVSTLTIQRTQQEDSAVYLCASSGNRGKETQYFGPGTRLLVL.

The chain joins TRBV7-3 to TRBJ2-5; no clear D gene. Looked up from germline, CDR1 is SGHTA and CDR2 is FQGTGA. CDR3 length equals 13 residues. Deletions cut 5 bases from V and 5 bases from J, with 12 bases between. The CDR3 reads CASSPTMGETQYF. The CDR3 DNA reads as TGTGCCAGCAGCCCGACGATGGGGGAGACCCAGTACTTC.

The V and J genes are TRBV28 and TRBJ2-5; 14 bases map to TRBD2. Per germline, CDR1 MDHEN and CDR2 SYDVKM. The CDR3 extends over 17 amino acids. Unmatched junction bases numbered 6, after V lost 4 bases and J lost 2 bases. In nucleotides, the CDR3 is TGTGCCAGCAGTTCGGGGACTAGCGGGAGACGGCAAGAGACCCAGTACTTC. Translation: CASSSGTSGRRQETQYF.

This clone occurred a few times. V gene TRBV30 combines with J gene TRBJ1-1; 9 positions agree with TRBD1. With V trimmed by 3 bases and J by 7 bases, 15 bases remained unmatched. The CDR3 consists of 16 residues. CDR1 is GTSNPN, CDR2 SVGIG, per germline (reference sequence). CDR3 DNA sequence: TGTGCCTGGAGCCTTTCTTTGTTAACAGGGGGCAATGAAGCTTTCTTT. Protein sequence: CAWSLSLLTGGNEAFF.

The chain employs TRBV30 and TRBJ1-4; no definite D call. Deletions cut 0 bases from V and 5 bases from J, with 10 bases between. The CDR3 contains 14 residues. Germline V lookup: CDR1 GTSNPN, CDR2 SVGIG (reference sequence). Here the CDR3 DNA reads TGTGCCTGGAGTGTTGTCCAGACAAATGAAAAACTGTTTTTT. This sequence encodes CAWSVVQTNEKLFF. The full variable domain, rest sourced from reference TRBV30 and TRBJ1-4, is SQTIHQWPATLVQPVGSPLSLECTVEGTSNPNLYWYRQAAGRGLQLLFYSVGIGQISSEVPQNLSASRPQDRQFILSSKKLLLSDSGFYLCAWSVVQTNEKLFFGSGTQLSVL.

This clone has only one observation. The chain uses TRBV2 and TRBJ2-3, with 10 nucleotides matching TRBD1. The CDR3 covers 13 residues. Looked up from germline, CDR1 is SNHLY and CDR2 is FYNNEI. The ends lost 9 bases at V and 6 bases at J; junction bases unmatched: 6. CDR3 protein: CARGGQGGDTQYF. CDR3 bases: TGTGCCAGGGGCGGACAGGGGGGTGATACGCAGTATTTT.

This clone was seen only once. The V and J genes are TRBV5-1 and TRBJ2-5, with D perhaps assigned TRBD1 or TRBD2 (5 bases each). The ends were cut back, 0 bases at V and 5 bases at J, with 8 bases in the middle. The length of the CDR3 is 13 residues. Germline CDR1 SGHRS, CDR2 YFSETQ. CDR3 DNA sequence: TGCGCCAGCAGCTTGGCGGGACGGGAGACCCAGTACTTC. Residues: CASSLAGRETQYF.

The CDR3 bases are TGTGCCAGCAGCACCGGGGCCTACGAGCAGTACTTC. Translating it yields CASSTGAYEQYF. The rearrangement uses TRBV5-6 and TRBJ2-7; D may be TRBD2 (5 bases). CDR1 and CDR2 (germline): SGHDT, YYEEEE. V was trimmed by 4 bases and J by 2 bases, leaving 7 bases between them. The CDR3 has 12 residues.

The rearrangement uses TRBV15 and TRBJ2-3; 12 positions agree with TRBD2. CDR3 length equals 18 residues. The germline V gene encodes CDR1 LNHNV and CDR2 YYDKDF (reference sequence). With 3 bases clipped from V and 0 bases from J, the junction kept 7 bases outside the gene matches. The DNA for the CDR3 is TGTGCCACCAGCAGTGCGCTAGCGGGAGGGCCTAGCACAGATACGCAGTATTTT. Its protein is CATSSALAGGPSTDTQYF.

This chain uses TRBV9 with TRBJ2-7; D unclear. CDR1 and CDR2 (germline): SGDLS, YYNGEE. Between the trimmed V and J ends, which lost 0 bases and 2 bases, there was a span of 12 bases. This CDR3 spans 15 amino acids. CDR3 sequence (DNA): TGTGCCAGCAGCGTAGCGGCGGCCCTTCCCTACGAGCAGTACTTC. This translates into CASSVAAALPYEQYF.

The chain employs TRBV5-1 and TRBJ2-5; the match to TRBD2 covers 8 bases. Germline trimming cut 2 bases from V and 3 bases from J; bases unmatched to any gene: 0. The CDR3 is 13 residues long. The germline V gene has CDR1 SGHRS and CDR2 YFSETQ. The CDR3 DNA follows: TGCGCCAGCAGCTTACTAGCGGAAGAGACCCAGTACTTC. Translating gives CASSLLAEETQYF.

This chain joins TRBV27 and TRBJ2-1, with 15 bases identical to TRBD2. The junction had 7 bases not matched to a gene; V was cut back by 4 bases and J by 0 bases. Germline V gene sequence: CDR1 MNHEY, CDR2 SMNVEV (reference sequence). The CDR3 length is 19 residues. The CDR3 sequence: CASSSGLAGGSISYNEQFF. The CDR3 bases are TGTGCCAGCAGTTCGGGACTAGCGGGAGGCTCTATCTCCTACAATGAGCAGTTCTTC.

Remarks on this clone: The identical CDR3 is also encoded by other nucleotide sequences in the sample. The V gene is TRBV7-8, the J gene TRBJ2-1, with D maybe TRBD2 (6 bases). CDR1 and CDR2 from the germline V gene are SGHVS and FQNEAQ. Trimming left V 5 bases short and J 0 bases short, with 17 bases between. This CDR3 has 17 amino acids. This chain's CDR3 is CASSPRRGGSSYNEQFF. CDR3 DNA sequence: TGTGCCAGCAGCCCAAGAAGGGGAGGAAGCTCCTACAATGAGCAGTTCTTC.

This clone appeared a single time. The V gene is TRBV11-2, the J gene TRBJ2-1; D call uncertain. CDR3 length equals 15 residues. Trimming took off 3 bases at V and 2 bases at J, with 11 bases between the two ends. Germline V gene lookup returns CDR1 SGHAT and CDR2 FQNNGV. CDR3 residues: CASSFPADTYNEQFF. The CDR3, as DNA: TGTGCCAGCAGCTTTCCGGCGGATACCTACAATGAGCAGTTCTTC.

V and J are TRBV19 and TRBJ2-3; 7 bases match TRBD2. Germline loops: CDR1 LNHDA, CDR2 SQIVND (reference sequence). Trimming took 8 bases from V and 5 from J; bases not matched to a gene: 7. CDR3 length equals 13 residues. The CDR3 region is CASGLAARDTQYF. The CDR3 DNA sequence: TGTGCCAGTGGTCTAGCGGCGAGAGATACGCAGTATTTT.

This chain connects TRBV2 to TRBJ2-1; 9 bases fit TRBD1. Germline CDR1 and CDR2: SNHLY and FYNNEI. This CDR3 comprises 15 residues. V was pared by 5 bases and J by 6 bases, with 8 bases of the junction left unmatched. CDR3 coding DNA: TGTGCCAGCAGTTTGGGACAGGGAAGGGGCAATGAGCAGTTCTTC. It codes for CASSLGQGRGNEQFF.